This section outlines one T cell receptor (beta chain) sequence together with its context. What it binds is not known. This sample was taken from a study of response to subunit inactivated influenza vaccine. TCRdb re-analysed the RT-PCR reads in MiXCR, keeping a single row per CDR3 protein. Counted here are under 550,000 distinct CDR3 sequences, approximately 7.7% occurring once; the ten biggest clones make up over 10%. Study conclusions and caveats: There was a suggestion from the authors that each seasonal influenza vaccination recruits few new T cells.

V was trimmed by 2 bases and J by 5 bases, leaving 12 bases between them. The germline gives CDR1 SGHVS, CDR2 FNYEAQ. The CDR3 covers 14 residues. Sequenced material: PBMCs from blood, taken about 24 months after vaccination. V usage is TRBV7-6 and J usage is TRBJ2-5; unclear D gene. The source of this sequence is a man between 50 and 69 years old who received an inactivated influenza vaccine. As DNA, the CDR3 is TGTGCCAGCAGCTTAAGTTCTCTAAGGGAGACCCAGTACTTC. Its protein is CASSLSSLRETQYF.